This T cell receptor beta chain was captured in a study of identical twins. Template switching created a universal primer site, and the cDNA included unique molecular identifiers. A single record per CDR3 protein comes from TCRdb applying MiXCR to the 5' RACE reads. In the table there are about 890,000 distinct CDR3 sequences, roughly an eighth of which are singletons. Points on this clonotype: Its antigen is undetermined.

The CDR3 sequence is 13 residues long. V lost 3 bases to trimming and J lost 3 bases, with 9 bases between them. Study-level findings and limits: In monozygotic twins, models underestimated the sharing of out-of-frame TCR alpha. While abundant cord blood beta clonotypes carried fewer insertions, memory repertoires showed no such pattern.

These data were likewise used in another study, on yellow fever vaccine responses in identical twins.

The rearrangement links TRBV12-3 or TRBV12-4 to TRBJ2-7; D gene uncertain. This sequence originates from a woman aged 18-30 years in good health. The material sequenced was PBMCs. The CDR3 loop is CASSFRGFYEQYF. CDR3 bases: TGTGCCAGCAGTTTTAGAGGATTCTACGAGCAGTACTTC.